This T cell receptor beta chain originates from a study of cytomegalovirus exposure and HLA in healthy donors. Measured with immunoSEQ multiplex PCR; TCRdb has only the in-frame clones, and not every one. The sample lists fewer than 200,000 clones; roughly 91% were seen once. From germline, CDR1 is SNHLY and CDR2 FYNNEI. The J segment lost 4 bases and the V segment lost 6 bases, leaving 7 bases of the junction unmatched. The CDR3 consists of 15 residues. The chain recombines TRBV2 with TRBJ2-1, with 9 positions matching TRBD1. The receptor comes from a man aged 18 to 35 in good health and CMV-seropositive. Sequencing was carried out using PBMCs. The CDR3 DNA sequence: TGTGCCAGCAGCCTACAGGGGGCGGTTTACAATGAGCAGTTCTTC. It codes for CASSLQGAVYNEQFF.